The rows below give T cell receptor beta chains drawn from one sample of a study of identical twins. TCRdb called the 5' RACE reads again in MiXCR, with one record for every CDR3 protein. The top ten hold roughly 0.9% of the sample, which has just over 500,000 distinct CDR3 sequences, 22% seen once. The sample also formed part of further work on T cells expressing NK-cell markers.

Specimen: CD4+ T cells sorted from blood. These receptors all stem from a woman aged 18-35 years in good health. Both conserved end residues are part of each CDR3. D genes are given only for firm matches. For some rows the clone size is stated as once, few or many, or as a class when expanded; others skip it.

V gene,clone size,J gene,D gene,CDR3 DNA,CDR3 protein
TRBV18,.,TRBJ2-1,TRBD1,TGTGCCAGCCGGACAGGCTTACACAATGAGCAGTTCTTC,CASRTGLHNEQFF
TRBV20-1,.,TRBJ1-1,.,TGCAGTGCCCAAAGGGTCACTGAAGCTTTCTTT,CSAQRVTEAFF
TRBV12-3/TRBV12-4,few,TRBJ1-1,.,TGTGCCAGCAGTTTCCTCGGGGGTAATACTGAAGCTTTCTTT,CASSFLGGNTEAFF
TRBV7-9,.,TRBJ2-7,.,TGTGCCAGCAGGCGGGGTTCACTAGAAACCTACGAGCAGTACTTC,CASRRGSLETYEQYF
TRBV4-2,few,TRBJ2-3,.,TGTGCCAGCAGCCACGAACGGGGGCGTAGCACAGATACGCAGTATTTT,CASSHERGRSTDTQYF
TRBV28,few,TRBJ2-7,TRBD2,TGTGCCAGCAGTTCACCGGCGGGGGGATCCTACGAGCAGTACTTC,CASSSPAGGSYEQYF
TRBV10-3,once,TRBJ1-5,TRBD1,TGTGCCGTCAAGGGGGCTGAAGGGAATCAGCCCCAGCATTTT,CAVKGAEGNQPQHF
TRBV10-2,many,TRBJ1-1,.,TGCGCCAGCAGTGAGTCTAACCCCATCGACACTGAAGCTTTCTTT,CASSESNPIDTEAFF
TRBV12-3/TRBV12-4,many,TRBJ2-7,.,TGTGCCAGCAGCATCGGACTCCCGGGACTCCCGGGGGACGAGCAGTACTTC,CASSIGLPGLPGDEQYF
TRBV20-1,.,TRBJ2-2,.,TGCAGTGCTAGAGATACGGGGAGGGGGGCCGGGGAGCTGTTTTTT,CSARDTGRGAGELFF
TRBV5-1,few,TRBJ2-5,TRBD1,TGCGCCAGCAGCATCGACAGGGGGAGAGAGACCCAGTACTTC,CASSIDRGRETQYF
TRBV7-9,.,TRBJ2-1,.,TGTGCCAGCAGCTCAACAGGGTGGAAGTTCTTC,CASSSTGWKFF
TRBV20-1,.,TRBJ2-1,TRBD2,TGCAGTGCTCCCACTCGGGGACTAGCGGGAGGACCGAGCTCCTACAATGAGCAGTTCTTC,CSAPTRGLAGGPSSYNEQFF
TRBV24-1,.,TRBJ1-1,TRBD1,TGTGCCACAAAAACGGGACAGGCGAACACTGAAGCTTTCTTT,CATKTGQANTEAFF
TRBV2,.,TRBJ2-7,TRBD1,TGTGCCAGCCGTCAGACAGGGGTCCCCTCCTACGAGCAGTACTTC,CASRQTGVPSYEQYF
TRBV9,.,TRBJ2-6,.,TGTGCCAGCAGCGTAGATCCGGGACCGATCTCTGGGGCCAACGTCCTGACTTTC,CASSVDPGPISGANVLTF
TRBV5-1,few,TRBJ2-2,.,TGCGCCAGCAGCCCCCCCATTGTGGCAGGGGTGACCGGGGAGCTGTTTTTT,CASSPPIVAGVTGELFF
TRBV20-1,.,TRBJ1-2,.,TGCAGTGCTAGAGATTTGGGGGTAGGCGGCTACACCTTC,CSARDLGVGGYTF
TRBV5-1,.,TRBJ2-1,.,TGCGCCAGCAGCTTCCAGAGTCGGGACAATGAGCAGTTCTTC,CASSFQSRDNEQFF
TRBV20-1,.,TRBJ2-1,.,TGCAGTGCTAGAGATTGTTCCGGGAACCACAATGAGCAGTTCTTC,CSARDCSGNHNEQFF
TRBV5-5,.,TRBJ2-5,TRBD2,TGTGCCAGCAGCCCCTGGCGGGGGTGGGAGACCCAGTACTTC,CASSPWRGWETQYF
TRBV12-3/TRBV12-4,.,TRBJ2-1,TRBD2,TGTGCCAGCATTCTACTAGCGAGCTACAATGAGCAGTTCTTC,CASILLASYNEQFF
TRBV9,few,TRBJ1-3,.,TGTGCCAGCAGCGTAGAGGCAGGGAACAGAAACACCATATATTTT,CASSVEAGNRNTIYF
TRBV12-3/TRBV12-4,.,TRBJ2-7,.,TGTGCCAGCAGTATTCTGGGGGGAGAGCAGTACTTC,CASSILGGEQYF
TRBV6-1,many,TRBJ1-2,.,TGTGCCAGCAGAACCGGGACGATCGGCGGCTACACCTTC,CASRTGTIGGYTF
TRBV7-2,few,TRBJ1-4,.,TGTGCCAGCAGCCCATTATCTTGGGCGACTAATGAAAAACTGTTTTTT,CASSPLSWATNEKLFF
TRBV29-1,.,TRBJ2-3,.,TGCAGCGTTGACGAGGGGTCCACAGATACGCAGTATTTT,CSVDEGSTDTQYF
TRBV12-3/TRBV12-4,few,TRBJ1-2,.,TGTGCCAGCAGTCCCCAAATACAGAACTATGGCTACACCTTC,CASSPQIQNYGYTF
TRBV7-9,few,TRBJ1-6,TRBD1,TGTGCCAGCAGCGGGGGACAGCATAATTCACCCCTCCACTTT,CASSGGQHNSPLHF
TRBV7-9,.,TRBJ2-2,.,TGTGCCAGCAGCTTAGATTGGACAACCGGGGAGCTGTTTTTT,CASSLDWTTGELFF
TRBV6-2/TRBV6-3,.,TRBJ1-2,.,TGTGCCAGCAGTGATTATGGCTACACCTTC,CASSDYGYTF
TRBV10-3,many,TRBJ2-7,.,TGTGCCATCAGTGAAGGGACAACAATCTCCTACGAGCAGTACTTC,CAISEGTTISYEQYF
TRBV5-6,few,TRBJ2-7,TRBD1,TGTGCCAGCAGCTGGCAGGACAGGGGGGACTACGAGCAGTACTTC,CASSWQDRGDYEQYF
TRBV14,.,TRBJ2-2,.,TGTGCCAGCAGCCAATATCAGGGGCCCGGGGAGCTGTTTTTT,CASSQYQGPGELFF
TRBV12-3/TRBV12-4,.,TRBJ2-3,TRBD1,TGTGCCAGCAGTTGGGGACAGGGGCTTACGCAGTATTTT,CASSWGQGLTQYF
TRBV6-5,.,TRBJ2-5,TRBD1,TGTGCCAGCAGTTACCCGAAGGGGGCGGAGGAGACCCAGTACTTC,CASSYPKGAEETQYF
TRBV5-5,.,TRBJ2-7,.,TGTGCCAGCAGCTTGGCCGTGGGATATTCCACCTACGAGCAGTACTTC,CASSLAVGYSTYEQYF
TRBV5-1,many,TRBJ1-6,.,TGCGCCAGCAGCTTGGATCTACGCTCCTATAATTCACCCCTCCACTTT,CASSLDLRSYNSPLHF
TRBV6-5,many,TRBJ1-2,.,TGTGCCAGCAGTTACTCGTTGCCCGGTAACTATGGCTACACCTTC,CASSYSLPGNYGYTF
TRBV7-2,few,TRBJ2-7,TRBD2,TGTGCCACCAAAGTAGCGGGAGGGCCGTACGAGCAGTACTTC,CATKVAGGPYEQYF
TRBV27,many,TRBJ2-7,.,TGTGCCAGCAGTCTGACAGGCGTATCCTACGAGCAGTACTTC,CASSLTGVSYEQYF
TRBV10-2,few,TRBJ2-7,.,TGCGCCAGCAGTGTTAGGGAATTCAACGAGCAGTACTTC,CASSVREFNEQYF
TRBV20-1,.,TRBJ2-2,TRBD2,TGCAGTGCTAGAAGCGGGAACGGGTACACCGGGGAGCTGTTTTTT,CSARSGNGYTGELFF
TRBV5-1,.,TRBJ1-4,.,TGCGCCAGCTCCAGGGAGAGGGAAAAACTGTTTTTT,CASSREREKLFF
TRBV6-2/TRBV6-3,.,TRBJ2-1,TRBD2,TGTGCCAGCAGTTACCGGCGGGGGAAGGAAGAGCAGTTCTTC,CASSYRRGKEEQFF